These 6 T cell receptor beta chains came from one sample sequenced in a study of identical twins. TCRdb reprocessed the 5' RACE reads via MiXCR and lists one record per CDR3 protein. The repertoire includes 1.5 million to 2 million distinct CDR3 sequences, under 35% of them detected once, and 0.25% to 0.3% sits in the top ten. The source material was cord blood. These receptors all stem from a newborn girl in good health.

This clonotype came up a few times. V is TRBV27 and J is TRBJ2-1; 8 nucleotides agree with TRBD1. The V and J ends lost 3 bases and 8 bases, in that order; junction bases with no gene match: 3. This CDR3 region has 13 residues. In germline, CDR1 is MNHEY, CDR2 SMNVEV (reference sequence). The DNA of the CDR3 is TGTGCCAGCAGTTTGACAGGGGTCCATGAGCAGTTCTTC. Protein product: CASSLTGVHEQFF.

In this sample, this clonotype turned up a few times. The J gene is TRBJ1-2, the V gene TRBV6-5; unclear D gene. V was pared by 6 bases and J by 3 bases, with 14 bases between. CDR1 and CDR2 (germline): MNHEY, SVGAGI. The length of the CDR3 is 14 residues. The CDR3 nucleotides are TGTGCCAGCAGCCCTCGTAACTCCGACTATGGCTACACCTTC. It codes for CASSPRNSDYGYTF.

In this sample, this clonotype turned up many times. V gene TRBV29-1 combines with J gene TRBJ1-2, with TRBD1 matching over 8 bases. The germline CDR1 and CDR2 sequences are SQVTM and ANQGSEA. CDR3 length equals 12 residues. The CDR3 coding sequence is TGCAGACCCGCAGGGGGCGTTTACGGCTACACCTTC. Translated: CRPAGGVYGYTF.

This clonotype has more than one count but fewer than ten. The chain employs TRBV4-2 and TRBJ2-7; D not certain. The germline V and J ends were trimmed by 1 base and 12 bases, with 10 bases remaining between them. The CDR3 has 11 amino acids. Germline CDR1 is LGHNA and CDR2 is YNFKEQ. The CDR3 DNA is TGTGCCAGCAGCCAAGGGGGATTCCCGTACTTC. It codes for CASSQGGFPYF.

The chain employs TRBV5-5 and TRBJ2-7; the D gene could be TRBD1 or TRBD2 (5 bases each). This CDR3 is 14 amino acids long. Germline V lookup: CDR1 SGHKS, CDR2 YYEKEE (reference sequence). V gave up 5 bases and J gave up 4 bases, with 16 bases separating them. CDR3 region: CASSRPGLAYEQYF. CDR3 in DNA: TGTGCCAGCAGTCGCCCGGGGCTAGCTTACGAGCAGTACTTC.

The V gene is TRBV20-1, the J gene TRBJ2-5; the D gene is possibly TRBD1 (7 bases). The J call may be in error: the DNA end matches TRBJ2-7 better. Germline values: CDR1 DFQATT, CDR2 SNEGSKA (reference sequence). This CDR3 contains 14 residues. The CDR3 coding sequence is TGCAGTGCTAGTGGGGCACAGGGGAGGTACGAGCAGTACTTC. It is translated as CSASGAQGRYEQYF.